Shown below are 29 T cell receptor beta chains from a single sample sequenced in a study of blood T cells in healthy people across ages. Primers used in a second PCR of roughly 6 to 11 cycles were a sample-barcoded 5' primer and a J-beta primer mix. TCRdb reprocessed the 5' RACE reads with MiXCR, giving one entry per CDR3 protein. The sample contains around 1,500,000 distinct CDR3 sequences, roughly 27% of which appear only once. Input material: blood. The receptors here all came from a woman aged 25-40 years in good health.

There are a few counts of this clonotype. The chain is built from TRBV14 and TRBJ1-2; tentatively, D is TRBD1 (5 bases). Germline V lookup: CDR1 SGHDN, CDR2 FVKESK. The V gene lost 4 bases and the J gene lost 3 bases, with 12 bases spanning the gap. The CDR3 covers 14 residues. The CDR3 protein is CASSRRGSDYGYTF. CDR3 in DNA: TGTGCCAGCAGCCGCCGGGGGTCAGACTATGGCTACACCTTC.

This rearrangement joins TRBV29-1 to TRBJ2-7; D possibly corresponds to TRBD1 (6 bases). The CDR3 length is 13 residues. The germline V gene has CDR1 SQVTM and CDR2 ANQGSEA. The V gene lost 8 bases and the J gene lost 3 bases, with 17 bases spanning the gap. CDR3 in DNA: TGCAGCACGTCTGGGGACAAGGACTACGAGCAGTACTTC. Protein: CSTSGDKDYEQYF.

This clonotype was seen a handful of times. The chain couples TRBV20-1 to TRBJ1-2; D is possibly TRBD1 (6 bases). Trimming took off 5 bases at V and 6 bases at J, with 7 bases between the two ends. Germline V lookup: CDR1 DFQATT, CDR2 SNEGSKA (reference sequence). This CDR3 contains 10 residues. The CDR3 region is CSAYRDGYTF. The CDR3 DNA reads TGCAGTGCTTACAGGGATGGCTACACCTTC.

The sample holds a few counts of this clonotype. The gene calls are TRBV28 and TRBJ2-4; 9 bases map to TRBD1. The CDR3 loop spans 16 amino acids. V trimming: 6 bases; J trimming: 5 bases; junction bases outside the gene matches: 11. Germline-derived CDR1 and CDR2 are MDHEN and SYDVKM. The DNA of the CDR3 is TGTGCCAGCAGAAATTCCGGGACAGGGAACGAAAACATTCAGTACTTC. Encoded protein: CASRNSGTGNENIQYF.

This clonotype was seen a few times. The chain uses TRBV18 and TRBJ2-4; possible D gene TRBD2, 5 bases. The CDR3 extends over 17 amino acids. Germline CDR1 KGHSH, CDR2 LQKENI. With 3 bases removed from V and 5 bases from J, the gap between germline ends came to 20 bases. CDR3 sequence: CASSPPQVLEDENIQYF. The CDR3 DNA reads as TGTGCCAGCTCACCCCCCCAGGTGTTGGAGGATGAAAACATTCAGTACTTC.

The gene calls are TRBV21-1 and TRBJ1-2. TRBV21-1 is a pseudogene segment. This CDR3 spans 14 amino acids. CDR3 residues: CASSAEMRPVSHTF. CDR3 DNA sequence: TGTGCCAGCAGCGCCGAGATGCGACCGGTGAGCCACACCTTC.

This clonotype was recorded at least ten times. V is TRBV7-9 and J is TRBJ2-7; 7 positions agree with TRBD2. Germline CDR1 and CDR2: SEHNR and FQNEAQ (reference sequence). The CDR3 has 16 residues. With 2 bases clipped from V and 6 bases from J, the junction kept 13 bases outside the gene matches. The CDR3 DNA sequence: TGTGCCAGCAGCTTAAGTGTCGTGGGAGGGGCCAGCGAGCAGTACTTC. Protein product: CASSLSVVGGASEQYF.

CDR3 protein: CASSSRARAASNQPQHF. DNA of the CDR3: TGTGCCAGCAGTTCTCGGGCCAGAGCCGCTAGCAATCAGCCCCAGCATTTT. The chain couples TRBV6-2 or TRBV6-3 to TRBJ1-5, with no clear D. The CDR3 runs to 17 residues. Trimming cost V 4 bases and J 0 bases, with 16 bases left between them. Germline V CDR1 and CDR2: MNHEY, SVGEGT.

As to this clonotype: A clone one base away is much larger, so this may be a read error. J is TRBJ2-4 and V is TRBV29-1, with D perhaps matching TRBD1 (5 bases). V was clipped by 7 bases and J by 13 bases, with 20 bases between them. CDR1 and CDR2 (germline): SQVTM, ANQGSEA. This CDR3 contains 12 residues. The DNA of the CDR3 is TGCAGCGCATCAACAGGAAACAATGAGCAGTACTTC. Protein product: CSASTGNNEQYF.

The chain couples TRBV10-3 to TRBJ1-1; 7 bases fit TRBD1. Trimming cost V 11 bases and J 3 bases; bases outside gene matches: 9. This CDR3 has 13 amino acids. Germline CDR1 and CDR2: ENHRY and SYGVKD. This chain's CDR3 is CAASQGVDTEAFF. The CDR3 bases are TGTGCCGCAAGCCAGGGGGTGGACACTGAAGCTTTCTTT.

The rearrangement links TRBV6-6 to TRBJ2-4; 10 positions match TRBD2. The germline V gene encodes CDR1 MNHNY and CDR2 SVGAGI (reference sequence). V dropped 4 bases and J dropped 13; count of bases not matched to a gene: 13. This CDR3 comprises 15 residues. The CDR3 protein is CASSWLASGSNEQYF. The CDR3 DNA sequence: TGTGCCAGCAGTTGGTTGGCTAGCGGGAGTAATGAGCAGTACTTC.

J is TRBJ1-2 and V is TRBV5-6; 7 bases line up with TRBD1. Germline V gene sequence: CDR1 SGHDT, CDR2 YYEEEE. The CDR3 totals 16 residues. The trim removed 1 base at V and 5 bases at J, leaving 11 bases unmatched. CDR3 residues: CASSLYEGAGSYGYTF. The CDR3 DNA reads TGTGCCAGCAGCTTGTACGAGGGGGCAGGATCGTATGGCTACACCTTC.

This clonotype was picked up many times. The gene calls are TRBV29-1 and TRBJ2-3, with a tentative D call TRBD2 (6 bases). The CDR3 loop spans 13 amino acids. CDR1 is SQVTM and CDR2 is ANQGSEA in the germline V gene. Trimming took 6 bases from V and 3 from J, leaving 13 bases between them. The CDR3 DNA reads TGCAGCGTATTAGCGGCGAGAACAGATACGCAGTATTTT. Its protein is CSVLAARTDTQYF.

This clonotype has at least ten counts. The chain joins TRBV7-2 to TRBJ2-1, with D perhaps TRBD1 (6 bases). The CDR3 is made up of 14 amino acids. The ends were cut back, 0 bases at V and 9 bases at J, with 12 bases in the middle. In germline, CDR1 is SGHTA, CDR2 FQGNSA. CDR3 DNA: TGTGCCAGCAGCTTAGCGCGGGTAGGGGGTGAGCAGTTCTTC. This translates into CASSLARVGGEQFF.

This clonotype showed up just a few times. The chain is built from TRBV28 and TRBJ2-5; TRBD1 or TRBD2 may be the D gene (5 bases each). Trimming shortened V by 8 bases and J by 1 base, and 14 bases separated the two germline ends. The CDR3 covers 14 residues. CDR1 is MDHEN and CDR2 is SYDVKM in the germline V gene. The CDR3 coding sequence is TGTGCCAGCGGGGGAGTGGCGGTCCAAGAGACCCAGTACTTC. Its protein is CASGGVAVQETQYF.

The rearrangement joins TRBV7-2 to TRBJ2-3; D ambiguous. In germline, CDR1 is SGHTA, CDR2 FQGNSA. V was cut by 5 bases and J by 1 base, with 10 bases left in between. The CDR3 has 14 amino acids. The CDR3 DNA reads TGTGCCAGCAGCACCGTCGGAGGCACAGATACGCAGTATTTT. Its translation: CASSTVGGTDTQYF.

CDR3 nucleotide sequence: TGCAGCGTTGGTAGACAGGGGACCTACGAGCAGTACTTC. This encodes CSVGRQGTYEQYF. The rearrangement uses TRBV29-1 and TRBJ2-5; 8 bases are a match to TRBD1. With the DNA end fitting TRBJ2-7 better, the J assignment may be wrong. The CDR3 runs 13 residues. The germline CDR1 and CDR2 sequences are SQVTM and ANQGSEA.

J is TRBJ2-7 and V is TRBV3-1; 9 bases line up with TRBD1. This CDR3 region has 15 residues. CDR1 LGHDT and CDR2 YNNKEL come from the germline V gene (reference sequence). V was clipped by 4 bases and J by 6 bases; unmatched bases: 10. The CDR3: CASSRTRDRAGEQYF. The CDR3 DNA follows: TGTGCCAGCAGCCGGACCCGGGACAGGGCTGGCGAGCAGTACTTC.

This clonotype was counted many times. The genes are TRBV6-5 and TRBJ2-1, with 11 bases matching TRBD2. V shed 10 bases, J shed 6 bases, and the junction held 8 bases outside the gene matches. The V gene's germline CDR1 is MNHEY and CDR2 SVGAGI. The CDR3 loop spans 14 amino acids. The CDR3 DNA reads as TGTGCCATCAGAACTAGCGGGAGAGCCAATGAGCAGTTCTTC. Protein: CAIRTSGRANEQFF.

In nucleotides, the CDR3 is TGTGCCAGCAGCCGTTCAGGGGCTCCCCAGGACGAGCAGTACTTC. Translation gives CASSRSGAPQDEQYF. V gene TRBV9 combines with J gene TRBJ2-4; TRBD1 might be the D (6 bases). The J call may be wrong; the DNA end is better matched by TRBJ2-7. The CDR3 sequence is 15 residues long. Germline loops: CDR1 SGDLS, CDR2 YYNGEE.

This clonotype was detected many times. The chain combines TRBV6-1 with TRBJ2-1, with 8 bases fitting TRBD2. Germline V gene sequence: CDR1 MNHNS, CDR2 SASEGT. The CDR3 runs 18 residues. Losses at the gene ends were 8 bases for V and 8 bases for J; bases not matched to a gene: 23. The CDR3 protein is CASLKKRSGLAGIDEQFF. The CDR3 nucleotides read TGTGCCAGCTTAAAGAAAAGATCTGGACTAGCAGGTATCGATGAGCAGTTCTTC.

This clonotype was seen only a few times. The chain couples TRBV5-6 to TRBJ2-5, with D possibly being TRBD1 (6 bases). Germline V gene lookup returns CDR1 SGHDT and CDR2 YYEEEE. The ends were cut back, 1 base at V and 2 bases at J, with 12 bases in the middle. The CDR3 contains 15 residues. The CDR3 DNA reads TGTGCCAGCAGCTTGATGGGGGCGCGGCAAGAGACCCAGTACTTC. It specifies CASSLMGARQETQYF.

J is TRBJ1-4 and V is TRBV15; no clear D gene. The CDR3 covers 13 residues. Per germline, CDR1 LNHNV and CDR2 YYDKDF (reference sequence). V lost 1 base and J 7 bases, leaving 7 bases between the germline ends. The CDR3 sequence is CATSRVRAEKLFF. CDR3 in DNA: TGTGCCACCAGCAGAGTACGGGCTGAAAAACTGTTTTTT.

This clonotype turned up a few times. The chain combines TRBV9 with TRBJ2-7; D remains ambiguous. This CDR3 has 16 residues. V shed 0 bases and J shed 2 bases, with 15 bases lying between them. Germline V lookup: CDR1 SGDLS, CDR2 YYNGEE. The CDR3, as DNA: TGTGCCAGCAGCGTAGACGGAGATAGGATCACCTACGAGCAGTACTTC. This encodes CASSVDGDRITYEQYF. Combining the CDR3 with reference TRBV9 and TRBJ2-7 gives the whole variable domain DSGVTQTPKHLITATGQRVTLRCSPRSGDLSVYWYQQSLDQGLQFLIQYYNGEERAKGNILERFSAQQFPDLHSELNLSSLELGDSALYFCASSVDGDRITYEQYFGPGTRLTVT.

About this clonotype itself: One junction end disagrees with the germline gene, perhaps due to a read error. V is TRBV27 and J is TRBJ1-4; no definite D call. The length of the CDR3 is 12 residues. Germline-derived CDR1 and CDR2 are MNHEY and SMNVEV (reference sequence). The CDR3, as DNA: TGTGCCAGCAGTAGACGGTATGAAAAACGGTTTTTT. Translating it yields CASSRRYEKRFF.

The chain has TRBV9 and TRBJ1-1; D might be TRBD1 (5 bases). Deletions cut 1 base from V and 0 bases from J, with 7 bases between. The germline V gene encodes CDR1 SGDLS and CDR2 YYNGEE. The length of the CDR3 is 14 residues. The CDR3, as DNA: TGTGCCAGCAGCGTACCCAGGGTGAACACTGAAGCTTTCTTT. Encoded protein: CASSVPRVNTEAFF.

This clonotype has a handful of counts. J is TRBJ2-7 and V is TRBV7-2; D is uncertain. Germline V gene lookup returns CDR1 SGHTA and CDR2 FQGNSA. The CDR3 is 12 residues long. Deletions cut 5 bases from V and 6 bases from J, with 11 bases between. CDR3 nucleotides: TGTGCCAGCAGCCCTTTCGGGTCCGAGCAGTACTTC. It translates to CASSPFGSEQYF.

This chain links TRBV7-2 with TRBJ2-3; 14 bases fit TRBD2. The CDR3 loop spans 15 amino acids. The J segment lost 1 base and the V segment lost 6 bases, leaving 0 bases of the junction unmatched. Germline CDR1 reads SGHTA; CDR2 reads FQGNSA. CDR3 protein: CASRGLAGGTDTQYF. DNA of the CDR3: TGTGCCAGCAGGGGACTAGCGGGAGGCACAGATACGCAGTATTTT.

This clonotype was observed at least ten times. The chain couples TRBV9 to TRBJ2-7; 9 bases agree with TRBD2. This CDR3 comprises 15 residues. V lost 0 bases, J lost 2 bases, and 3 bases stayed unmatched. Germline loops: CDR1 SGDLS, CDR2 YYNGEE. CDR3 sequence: CASSVGGRAPYEQYF. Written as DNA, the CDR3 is TGTGCCAGCAGCGTAGGCGGGAGGGCCCCCTACGAGCAGTACTTC.